This T cell receptor (beta chain) was sequenced for a study of T cells in Graves' hyperthyroidism and ophthalmopathy. Study-level results: In simple terms, a model built on 13 V-J features told ophthalmopathy apart from stable hyperthyroidism. Most clonotypes that expanded in the thyroid above 0.001 also showed up in blood. Median prediction lead before ophthalmopathy onset was 6.5 to 7 months with the model.

J gave up 2 bases and V 6 bases, and 7 bases lay outside the gene matches. This CDR3 contains 15 residues. Hyperthyroidism, newly diagnosed and lasting under 2 months, affected patients aged 18 to 65. This clonotype was picked up many times. The antigen is undetermined. It was RNA transcripts that yielded the amplified TCR beta CDR3 regions. The TCR CDR3 was amplified in a first-round RT-PCR using the HTBI primer set. Using its own MiXCR run on the multiplex PCR reads, TCRdb lists one record per CDR3 protein. Of tens of thousands of distinct CDR3 sequences listed, 45% to 65% are singletons. The chain uses TRBV12-3 or TRBV12-4 and TRBJ2-3, with TRBD2 identical over 8 bases. The source of this sequence is a man aged 18 to 29 with Graves' hyperthyroidism. The sequenced sample was peripheral blood or thyroid tissue (not recorded which). The DNA for the CDR3 is TGTGCCAGCAGCCCCAGCGGGGGAGCCACAGATACGCAGTATTTT. It translates to CASSPSGGATDTQYF.